This entry describes one T cell receptor beta chain. Per the authors' pipeline: Reference gene primers were amplified, and this amplification served to estimate nucleated cell counts. Method: immunoSEQ multiplex PCR; TCRdb's copy keeps in-frame clones and lacks some. V and J calls and clone size are copied from that table; D and trimming were computed from the DNA. The sample contains just over 300,000 clones, 80% to 90% of which appear only once. After removal of 4 bases from V and 0 bases from J, the junction contained 6 bases not matched to a gene. This CDR3 is 16 amino acids long. The germline CDR1 and CDR2 sequences are SGHTA and FQGNSA. The study counted Cohort 3 donors as recovered given two negative PCRs, clearance, or symptom resolution. The data stem from a study of blood T cell repertoires in COVID-19. Study at large: Sample material is recorded as cDNA or gDNA derived from T cells, B-cell-depleted T cells, or PBMCs.

The source of this sequence is a man aged 25 to 40 who had recovered from COVID-19. V and J are TRBV7-2 and TRBJ2-4; 7 bases agree with TRBD1. The sequenced material came from PBMCs or T cells enriched from blood (not recorded which). The CDR3 nucleotides read TGTGCCAGCAGCTCCGGGACAGCACTAGCCAAAAACATTCAGTACTTC. This translates into CASSSGTALAKNIQYF.